What follows describes a single T cell receptor beta chain. The antigen remains unidentified. The V gene lost 5 bases and the J gene lost 1 base, with 13 bases spanning the gap. Germline V gene lookup returns CDR1 SGHRS and CDR2 YFSETQ. The CDR3 length is 15 residues. The sample comes from a study of CD8+ T cells in alopecia areata. The authors extracted RNA and reverse transcribed it into cDNA as the sequencing template. TCRdb's table, derived via immunoSEQ multiplex PCR, lists solely in-frame clones and lacks some. The sample has about 220,000 clones, about three fifths seen once. The sample's treatment: oral pan-JAK inhibitor, 5-10 mg twice daily. Peripheral blood and lesional scalp punch biopsies came from alopecia areata patients. A FACSAria was used to sort CD4+ and CD8+ T cells. These cells came from PBMCs. Findings of the study overall: Shared TCR sequences were less clear between patients than in mice, possibly partly from HLA diversity. Tissue-resident alphabeta T cells belonging to normal skin likewise get sequenced within scalp specimens.

The sample here was CD4+ T cells sorted from blood, taken at week 4, from a patient treated with tofacitinib. The rearrangement uses TRBV5-1 and TRBJ2-1, with D unresolved. This TCR was recovered from a human donor with alopecia areata. CDR3 region: CASRDERGSYNEQFF. DNA for the CDR3: TGCGCCAGCAGGGATGAGAGAGGATCCTACAATGAGCAGTTCTTC. The complete variable domain, with remaining parts taken from reference TRBV5-1 and TRBJ2-1, reads KAGVTQTPRYLIKTRGQQVTLSCSPISGHRSVSWYQQTPGQGLQFLFEYFSETQRNKGNFPGRFSGRQFSNSRSEMNVSTLELGDSALYLCASRDERGSYNEQFFGPGTRLTVL.